This is a list of T cell receptor beta chains from one sample in a study of T-cell memory formation after mild COVID-19. TCRdb fed the 5' RACE reads into MiXCR, producing one record per CDR3 protein. The sample holds 350,000 or so distinct CDR3 sequences, around 21% seen once. The source material was PBMCs or a T cell subset sorted from them (not recorded which). These receptors all stem from an adult woman who had mild COVID-19 (a few samples of this study predate the infection). Cell type and time point are not known. The CDR3 runs from the conserved cysteine through the conserved F or W. Each record gives: V gene, D gene, J gene, clone size, CDR3 DNA, CDR3 protein. The D gene is left open where the match is weak. A clone size is listed for some rows: how often the clone was seen (once, few, many), or a class if it is expanded.

>TRBV5-1|.|TRBJ2-5|.
TGCGCCAGCAGCTTGATCCCAGCGACGAGACAAGAGACCCAGTACTTC
CASSLIPATRQETQYF
>TRBV5-1|TRBD2|TRBJ2-5|.
TGCGCCAGCAGTTTAGGGACTAGCGCCTTTTTAGAGACCCAGTACTTC
CASSLGTSAFLETQYF
>TRBV5-1|.|TRBJ2-1|many
TGCGCCAGCAGACCCCGGGAGTTCTCCTACAATGAGCAGTTCTTC
CASRPREFSYNEQFF
>TRBV6-2/TRBV6-3|.|TRBJ1-1|.
TGTGCCAGCAGCCTATGGATGAACACTGAAGCTTTCTTT
CASSLWMNTEAFF
>TRBV9|.|TRBJ1-4|.
TGTGCCAGCAGCGCCACAGGGCTGAATGAAAAACTGTTTTTT
CASSATGLNEKLFF
>TRBV5-6|TRBD1|TRBJ1-4|.
TGTGCCAGCAGCTTGGGCATCGGGACAGTGAATGAAAAACTGTTTTTT
CASSLGIGTVNEKLFF
>TRBV7-2|TRBD2|TRBJ2-7|.
TGTGCCAGCAGCTTAGGCGGGAGGTTCAACGAGCAGTACTTC
CASSLGGRFNEQYF
>TRBV19|.|TRBJ1-1|.
TGTGCCAGTACAGCCTTTCGCATGAACACTGAAGCTTTCTTT
CASTAFRMNTEAFF
>TRBV20-1|.|TRBJ2-5|.
TGCAGTGCTAGAGTAGTGGTACAAGAGACCCAGTACTTC
CSARVVVQETQYF
>TRBV29-1|TRBD2|TRBJ2-7|many
TGCAGCGTTGTGAGGAGCGGGGGGACCTACGAGCAGTACTTC
CSVVRSGGTYEQYF
>TRBV7-9|TRBD1|TRBJ1-5|few
TGTGCCAGCACCGCTGAAACCGGGACAGGGCATCAGCCCCAGCATTTT
CASTAETGTGHQPQHF